The next 20 T cell receptor beta chains were all read from a single sample in a study of monozygotic twins with inflammatory bowel disease (dated by TCRdb to the late 2010s). The library was obtained by 5' RACE. These reads were obtained on an Illumina HiSeq 2500. Following reprocessing of the reads by TCRdb, the data hold one row per CDR3 protein sequence and no DNA is available. This sample's table lists 190,000 or so distinct CDR3 sequences. Clones ranked in the top ten supply roughly 1.7% of the sample. Sequences were obtained from blood. All receptors derive from a human donor with ulcerative colitis or Crohn's disease, or a healthy co-twin of an affected twin (not recorded which).

The chain joins TRBV7-2 to TRBJ2-5. The CDR3 is made up of 14 amino acids. Per the germline V gene, CDR1 is SGHTA and CDR2 is FQGNSA. CDR3 in amino acids: CASSLVRLIGTQYF.

The chain links TRBV4-1 to TRBJ2-1; TCRdb's D gene call, TRBD1, goes unchecked for lack of DNA. Germline CDR1 is MGHRA and CDR2 is YSYEKL. This CDR3 is 18 amino acids long. The chain's CDR3 is CASSQDYRAGVGYNEQFF.

This rearrangement joins TRBV19 to TRBJ1-2. The CDR3 totals 13 residues. CDR1 and CDR2 (germline): LNHDA, SQIVND (reference sequence). CDR3: CASSIDRGYGYTF.

The genes are TRBV4-1 and TRBJ1-3. Germline V CDR1 and CDR2: MGHRA, YSYEKL. The CDR3 contains 13 residues. The CDR3: CASSHQSGNTIYF.

The CDR3 sequence is CASNTLGQGETEAFF. The chain links TRBV11-1 to TRBJ1-1; the D gene TCRdb calls, TRBD1, cannot be checked with no DNA. The CDR3 length is 15 residues. The V gene's germline CDR1 is SGHAT and CDR2 FQDESV (reference sequence).

The V gene is TRBV9, the J gene TRBJ2-3. Germline values: CDR1 SGDLS, CDR2 YYNGEE. CDR3 length equals 15 residues. CDR3: CASSRPTRNTDTQYF.

This chain uses TRBV29-1 with TRBJ2-3; absent DNA, TCRdb's TRBD2 call cannot be checked. Germline loops: CDR1 SQVTM, CDR2 ANQGSEA. CDR3 size: 15 residues. The CDR3 sequence: CSVSESGPRTDTQYF.

The chain is built from TRBV5-1 and TRBJ1-1; TCRdb outputs TRBD1, but without DNA this stays unchecked. CDR3 length equals 14 residues. Germline V lookup: CDR1 SGHRS, CDR2 YFSETQ. Here the CDR3 reads CASRWGRGDTEAFF.

The chain carries TRBV11-2 and TRBJ2-2. Germline CDR1 is SGHAT and CDR2 is FQNNGV. This CDR3 region has 13 residues. CDR3 amino acids: CASSLALYGELFF.

The J gene is TRBJ2-3, the V gene TRBV7-3; the D call of TRBD1 rests on TCRdb alone, since no DNA is present to check it. There are 14 residues in the CDR3. The germline V gene has CDR1 SGHTA and CDR2 FQGTGA. The CDR3: CASSSGQTTDTQYF.

The V call is TRBV27, the J call TRBJ2-7. The CDR3 loop spans 12 amino acids. Germline assignment: CDR1 MNHEY and CDR2 SMNVEV (reference sequence). CDR3 sequence: CASSNTYYEQYF.

The gene calls are TRBV5-6 and TRBJ1-2; no DNA is available, so the TRBD1 call from TCRdb remains unchecked. The CDR3 extends over 13 amino acids. CDR1 SGHDT and CDR2 YYEEEE come from the germline V gene. CDR3 amino acids: CASSLDGQDGYTF.

The V call is TRBV2, the J call TRBJ2-7; checking the TCRdb D call of TRBD1 is not possible without DNA. The CDR3 has 12 amino acids. The germline gives CDR1 SNHLY, CDR2 FYNNEI. This CDR3 reads CASIRGNDEQYF.

This rearrangement joins TRBV20-1 to TRBJ1-2; with no DNA, the TCRdb D assignment of TRBD1 cannot be verified. This CDR3 is 16 amino acids long. CDR1 and CDR2 from the germline V gene are DFQATT and SNEGSKA (reference sequence). The CDR3 sequence is CSARAARGIGLYGYTF.

The V gene is TRBV18, the J gene TRBJ2-1. Germline assignment: CDR1 KGHSH and CDR2 LQKENI. The CDR3 extends over 16 amino acids. CDR3: CASSPPAGGSYNEQFF.

The J gene is TRBJ2-3, the V gene TRBV20-1; TCRdb calls TRBD2, which cannot be checked without DNA. Germline CDR1 is DFQATT and CDR2 is SNEGSKA (reference sequence). The CDR3 sequence is 16 residues long. CDR3: CSAPQTSGASTDTQYF.

This chain connects TRBV12-3 or TRBV12-4 to TRBJ2-5. This CDR3 has 14 amino acids. This CDR3 reads CASSFSEKKETQYF.

The chain is built from TRBV6-2 or TRBV6-3 and TRBJ2-2; TCRdb names TRBD2, which stays unverified in the absence of DNA. The CDR3 loop spans 16 amino acids. Germline V gene data show CDR1 as MNHEY and CDR2 as SVGEGT. This chain's CDR3 is CASSRPGLASPGELFF.

The V call is TRBV5-1, the J call TRBJ2-7; TCRdb's D call, TRBD2, is unchecked because there is no DNA. The V gene's germline CDR1 is SGHRS and CDR2 YFSETQ. This CDR3 comprises 14 residues. The CDR3 spells CASRWDHPVGEQYF.

The gene calls are TRBV5-1 and TRBJ1-5; TCRdb's D call, TRBD1, is unchecked because there is no DNA. This CDR3 is 15 amino acids long. The V gene's germline CDR1 is SGHRS and CDR2 YFSETQ. CDR3 in amino acids: CASSLTGTVNQPQHF.